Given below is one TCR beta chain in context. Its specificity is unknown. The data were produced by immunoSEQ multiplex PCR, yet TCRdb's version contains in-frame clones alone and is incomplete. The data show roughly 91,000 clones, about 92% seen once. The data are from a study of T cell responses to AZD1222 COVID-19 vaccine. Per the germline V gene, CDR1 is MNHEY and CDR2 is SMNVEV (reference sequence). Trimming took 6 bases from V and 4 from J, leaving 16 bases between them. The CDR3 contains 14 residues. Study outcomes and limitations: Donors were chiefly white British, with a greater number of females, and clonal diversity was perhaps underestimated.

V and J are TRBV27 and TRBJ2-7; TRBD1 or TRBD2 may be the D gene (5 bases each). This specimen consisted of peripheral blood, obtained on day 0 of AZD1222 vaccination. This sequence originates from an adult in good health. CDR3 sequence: CASSPRDRVYEQYF. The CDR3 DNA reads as TGTGCCAGCAGCCCCCGGGACCGGGTTTACGAGCAGTACTTC.